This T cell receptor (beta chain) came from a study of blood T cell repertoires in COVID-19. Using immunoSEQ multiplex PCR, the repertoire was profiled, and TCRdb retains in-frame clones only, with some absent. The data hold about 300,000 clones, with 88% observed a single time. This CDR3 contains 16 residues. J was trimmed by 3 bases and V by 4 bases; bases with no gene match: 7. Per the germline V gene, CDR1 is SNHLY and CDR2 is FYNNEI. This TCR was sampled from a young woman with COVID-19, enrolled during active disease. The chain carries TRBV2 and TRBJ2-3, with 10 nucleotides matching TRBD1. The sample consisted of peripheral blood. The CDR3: CASSGDRGLRTDTQYF. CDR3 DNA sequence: TGTGCCAGCAGTGGGGACAGGGGCTTGAGGACAGATACGCAGTATTTT.